The present TCR beta chain was sequenced within a study of shared clonotypes between healthy human individuals (dated by TCRdb to the early 2020s). Describing the broader study: The cohort comprised two women and three men aged 18 to 49 years. Blood TCR repertoires of about 5 healthy adults were deeply sequenced to estimate repertoire size and the extent of clonotype sharing between individuals. For each donor, CD4 naive and CD4 memory were each run on three plates, CD8 naive on two plates, and CD8 memory on one plate. Each donor's leukapheresis produced roughly between roughly 0.85 and 9.5 billion PBMCs. Libraries were prepared and TCR repertoires were sequenced by different laboratories using diverse techniques, in order to increase sequencing depth and limit assay-specific biases. The research as a whole found: Only blood was sampled, and tissue TCR repertoires likely differ from those in blood. Across a few donors, approximately 5% of naive CD4, roughly 3.8% of naive CD8, roughly 2.3% of memory CD4, and about 0.44% of memory CD8 clonotypes were shared. Compared with non-shared clonotypes, the clonotypes found in all four sorted-subset donors had higher generation probabilities. Pairwise subsampling indicated that sequencing depth was expected to affect the degree of clonotype sharing among donors. Because the study included only a small number of donors, the genetic and exposure-history diversity represented was limited. Even with the large sequencing depth, rarefaction of the sorted-subset datasets indicated that sequencing was incomplete. Estimated clonotype richness was generally larger for naive than for memory subsets.

Using the deep immunoSEQ assay, multiplex PCR amplified TCR CDR3 regions from genomic DNA. For each cell subset, the extracted genomic DNA was distributed evenly across all wells of several immunoSEQ 96-well plates, and each plate served as one replicate. For sorted subsets, each replicate PCR was loaded with 200 to 250 ng genomic DNA, equivalent to approximately 27,000 T cell genomes. Purified libraries were measured with a Qubit 3.0 fluorometer, size-checked on a Bioanalyzer 2100, and measured again with the KAPA Library Quantification kit. A separate single-read 150-cycle Illumina NextSeq 550 flow cell was used to sequence each immunoSEQ 96-well plate. The study's own analysis went as follows. The immunoSEQ output contained only junctional sequences without quality scores, so filtering could not match that applied to full-length reads. To assign V/J genes and CDR3, sequences were annotated using PyIR, a Python wrapper for IgBLAST v1.9, with IMGT germline references. Reads were filtered out if the reads had weak V/J assignments (E-value above 1e-6), no CDR3, stop codons, out-of-frame junctions, or ambiguous translated residues. V3J clonotypes were defined by identical inferred V gene, J gene, and CDR3 amino acid sequence. Percentage overlap between repertoires was computed as shared unique clonotypes divided by the size of the smaller repertoire. Richness of each repertoire was evaluated using RTK rarefaction, the Chao1 estimator, and Recon v2.1 estimates of unobserved clonotypes. For all TCRbeta clonotypes obtained by the gDNA method from several donors, generation probabilities were computed with OLGA. The source is immuneACCESS, and TCRdb retained only in-frame sequences with V and J called. Part of the clones is not carried over; for the studies checked, unresolved V genes explain less than half of this, and the remainder is unexplained. Clonal size and the V and J genes are those of that table, whereas D and trimming came from the DNA. For this sample there are about 2.4 million clones; approximately 93% appear just once. The ten largest clonotypes hold roughly 0.36% of the sample.

Healthy HIV-negative adults with no recently reported acute infections or vaccinations were included as donors. Only Caucasian adults living in Nashville, Tennessee, USA were represented among the donors. CD4+ T cells were enriched by magnetic negative selection, after which naive cells were positively selected on CD45RA and the negative fraction was taken as the memory subset. Blood was obtained by leukapheresis, after which PBMCs were separated by Ficoll-Histopaque density gradient centrifugation and cryopreserved in liquid nitrogen vapor phase. Analytical flow cytometry was used to check the purity and quantity of every magnetically sorted T cell population. Genomic DNA was isolated from each sorted fraction and quantified by UV absorbance on a Nanodrop 2000c. Concerning this clone: Its antigen is currently not known. One base away there is no much larger clone; base qualities are not given.

V trim: 0 bases; J trim: 8 bases; unmatched bases: 4. Including cysteine and phenylalanine, the CDR3 has 14 amino acids. Only the CDR3 DNA is retained, 42 bases long and in frame from the first base. CDR1 and CDR2 (SGHNT, YYREEE) derive from the germline V gene (reference sequence). The rearrangement combines TRBV5-4 with TRBJ1-4, and 7 junction bases match TRBD1. Specimen: naive CD4+ T cells from PBMCs. The cell subset or site label here, explained by the study, means: CD45RA+ positively selected. This clonotype was sampled from a man aged 18 to 29 in good health. Some clones in this sample may be carry-over from other donors' samples. The CDR3 reads CASSLDRGLEKLFF. The DNA sequence follows: TGTGCCAGCAGCTTGGACAGGGGTTTAGAAAAACTGTTTTTT.